In its sample, the clone carrying this TCR beta chain was seen a few times. Its matching antigen is unknown. The data originate from a study of blood T cells in healthy people across ages. General study findings and limits: In long-lived donors, naive CD4+ cell counts and diversity exceeded those of aged donors.

Then a second PCR, running roughly 6 to 11 cycles, was carried out with a sample-barcoded 5' primer and a J-beta primer mix. TCRdb used MiXCR to reprocess the 5' RACE reads, holding one entry per CDR3 protein. This sample yields 1.5 million to 2 million distinct CDR3 sequences, of which 49% are seen a single time; 2% to 2.5% belongs to the top ten. The CDR3 runs 14 residues. CDR1 is MNHEY, CDR2 SVGEGT, per germline. The sequence came from a woman aged 35 to 49 in good health. V and J are TRBV6-2 or TRBV6-3 and TRBJ2-4; 8 nucleotides align to TRBD1. The J call is in doubt because the DNA end fits TRBJ2-7 better. Sequencing was done on a sample of blood. CDR3 DNA sequence: TGTGCCAGCACCCGGGCGACAGGGGATTACGAGCAGTACTTC. Translating gives CASTRATGDYEQYF.